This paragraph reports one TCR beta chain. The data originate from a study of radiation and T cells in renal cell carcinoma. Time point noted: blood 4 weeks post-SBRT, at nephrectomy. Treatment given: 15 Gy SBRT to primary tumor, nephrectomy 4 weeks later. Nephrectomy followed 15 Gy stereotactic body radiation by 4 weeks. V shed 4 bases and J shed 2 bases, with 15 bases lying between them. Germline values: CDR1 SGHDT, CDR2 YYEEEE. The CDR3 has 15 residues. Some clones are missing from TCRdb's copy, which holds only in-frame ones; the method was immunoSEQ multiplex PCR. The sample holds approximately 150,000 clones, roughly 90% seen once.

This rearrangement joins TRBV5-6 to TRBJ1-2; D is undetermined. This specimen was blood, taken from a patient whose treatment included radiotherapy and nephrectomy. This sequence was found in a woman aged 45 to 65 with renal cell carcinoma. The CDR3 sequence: CASSLGPLQNYGYTF. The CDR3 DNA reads TGTGCCAGCAGCCTCGGGCCCCTGCAAAACTATGGCTACACCTTC.